This T cell receptor (beta chain) was captured in a study of T cells in Graves' hyperthyroidism and ophthalmopathy (dated by TCRdb to the late 2010s). Broadly, across the study: TCR V-J signatures able to tell the groups apart were searched for in a discovery cohort of 95 or so patients, of whom 43 had Graves' ophthalmopathy and roughly 57 had stable Graves' hyperthyroidism. Thyroid tissue and blood T-cell repertoires from about six Graves' hyperthyroidism patients were also compared in the study. The paper describes TCR Vbeta CDR3 sequencing of more than 120 peripheral blood samples, made up of some 40 ophthalmopathy patients, over 70 hyperthyroidism patients and 17 progressor patients. For training and testing, the approximately 92 patients in the discovery cohort were randomly divided in a 7:3 ratio. Prospective prediction of ophthalmopathy was tested in an independent validation cohort consisting of some 18 hyperthyroidism patients and approximately 16 patients who later progressed to ophthalmopathy. Following sampling, methimazole starting at 30 mg daily was given to hyperthyroidism patients, and high-dose intravenous methylprednisolone was given to ophthalmopathy patients.

Exclusion was applied to patients with uncontrolled infections, other autoimmune diseases, pregnancy or lactation. Clinical symptoms, serum thyroxine and TRAb, thyroid ultrasound, and orbital computed tomography formed the basis for the diagnoses. Total RNA was extracted with Trizol reagent, and quality was checked on an Agilent 2100 Bioanalyzer. This clonotype was detected many times. The antigen this receptor binds is unknown. No base quality values were provided; no much bigger clone lies one nucleotide off. Amplification of TCR beta CDR3 regions was carried out from RNA transcripts. For the first round of RT-PCR on the TCR CDR3, the HTBI primer set was used together with the Qiagen OneStep RT-PCR kit. Libraries were constructed in a second round of multiplex PCR, after which size selection and purification were carried out. Libraries were sequenced paired-end with 100 bp reads on an Illumina HiSeq2000. In the authors' own workflow: SOAPnuke was used to process the raw data, with reads discarded if the reads contained adapters or uncalled bases, had a mean Phred below 15, or lacked an exact constant-primer or identifier match. COPE v1.2.5 was used to merge the high-quality paired reads, and each unique nucleotide sequence was defined as a clonotype. MiTCR v1.1 was used to align clonotypes to the IMGT TRBV, TRBD and TRBJ reference segments. Only V-J combinations with frequency above 0.0001, covering 99% to 99.2% of repertoires, were analysed. A TCS score was defined as the ratio of F50 (clonal expansion) to E x V (chaos), with BLOSUM62-based TCRdist applied between CDR3 peptides within each V-J. Welch's t-statistics and random forest reduced 500 to 650 V-J features to roughly 13, which were used in a naive Bayes classifier (R e1071). Thyroid-blood repertoire similarity was quantified with the Morisita-Horn index. TCRdb reprocessed the public reads (quality trimming at Q25 with fastp, clone calling with MiXCR) and kept in-frame beta chains. Every entry covers one CDR3 protein and lists the most common genes and DNA from its rows. Here the V and J calls rest on TCRdb's processing, not on the authors' analysis. Recorded for this sample are roughly 500,000 distinct CDR3 sequences; around 42% of them occurred a single time. About 20% of the sample belongs to the ten largest clones.

What the research found in general, with its limitations: In validation, progression to ophthalmopathy was predicted by the model with almost 71% sensitivity and under 85% specificity, a median of roughly 6.4 months before onset. Blood samples also contained most of the expanded thyroid clonotypes (frequency above 0.001), which suggests that blood repertoires may reflect thyroid immune responses. A 13 V-J signature model separated ophthalmopathy from stable hyperthyroidism, with around 91% sensitivity and about 81% specificity in cross-validation and 80%/75% in testing. Sample size was not statistically predetermined, and blinding of investigators to group allocation was not performed.

CDR1 and CDR2 are read off the germline V gene (reference sequence) as PRHDT and FYEKMQ. From the cysteine up to the phenylalanine, the CDR3 has a length of 12 residues. The entry retains the CDR3 DNA only, 36 bases that are in frame from base 1. V gives up 1 base and J gives up 3 bases, and the segment between their germline ends measures 3 bases. The chain uses TRBV13 and TRBJ2-5; the D gene cannot be named for sure. The clonotype was recovered from an adult woman with Graves' disease, either hyperthyroidism or ophthalmopathy (not recorded which). Sequenced: peripheral blood or thyroid tissue (not recorded which). The CDR3 reads CASSLEEETQYF. The nucleotide sequence is given as TGTGCCAGCAGCTTAGAGGAAGAGACCCAGTACTTC.